Listed below are T cell receptor beta chains from one sample, sequenced in a study of prognosis after radiotherapy for stage I lung cancer. TCRdb analysed the multiplex PCR reads with MiXCR anew, one entry per CDR3 protein. The sample has about 34,000 distinct CDR3 sequences; 32% are singletons. The material was PBMCs, obtained before or after stereotactic body radiation therapy (not recorded which). These receptors came from a donor aged 50 or older with non-small cell lung cancer. Both conserved end residues are part of each CDR3. The order of the fields is J gene, V gene, CDR3 protein.

j_gene: TRBJ1-6
v_gene: TRBV12-3/TRBV12-4
CDR3aa: CASSFVLGQNSPLHF

j_gene: TRBJ1-1
v_gene: TRBV6-1
CDR3aa: CASSEALLWGLNTEAFF

j_gene: TRBJ2-7
v_gene: TRBV7-9
CDR3aa: CASGLGKAYEQYF

j_gene: TRBJ1-5
v_gene: TRBV28
CDR3aa: CASSLGQPQHF

j_gene: TRBJ1-3
v_gene: TRBV6-2/TRBV6-3
CDR3aa: CASSEEKGGHSSVNTIYF

j_gene: TRBJ2-2
v_gene: TRBV28
CDR3aa: CASSLPTGRWTGELFF

j_gene: TRBJ2-1
v_gene: TRBV12-3/TRBV12-4
CDR3aa: CASSPSTSYSRVF

j_gene: TRBJ2-5
v_gene: TRBV11-2
CDR3aa: CASSFELQETQYF

j_gene: TRBJ2-7
v_gene: TRBV11-2
CDR3aa: CASSLGAVLANLEWEQYF

j_gene: TRBJ1-2
v_gene: TRBV19
CDR3aa: CASSTGGAGYGYTF

j_gene: TRBJ1-5
v_gene: TRBV28
CDR3aa: CASTGGGQPQHF

j_gene: TRBJ2-7
v_gene: TRBV7-3
CDR3aa: CASSPGGNEQYF

j_gene: TRBJ2-1
v_gene: TRBV2
CDR3aa: CASSPYPGTGSSSYNEQFF

j_gene: TRBJ1-3
v_gene: TRBV6-1
CDR3aa: CASRVSVGAGNTIYF

j_gene: TRBJ2-4
v_gene: TRBV28
CDR3aa: CASSLIPAQGKFQYF

j_gene: TRBJ1-2
v_gene: TRBV9
CDR3aa: CSSSSRPGTGLDVYTF

j_gene: TRBJ1-5
v_gene: TRBV19
CDR3aa: CASSILAGKRQPQHF

j_gene: TRBJ2-3
v_gene: TRBV6-2/TRBV6-3
CDR3aa: CASIRDSGVVNTQYF

j_gene: TRBJ1-6
v_gene: TRBV5-1
CDR3aa: CASSLETGRNSPLHF

j_gene: TRBJ2-5
v_gene: TRBV5-1
CDR3aa: CASSLEDRTWETQYF

j_gene: TRBJ1-1
v_gene: TRBV5-1
CDR3aa: CASSLAPGPANTEAFF

j_gene: TRBJ1-3
v_gene: TRBV11-3
CDR3aa: CASSFTQISGNTIYF

j_gene: TRBJ1-6
v_gene: TRBV6-1
CDR3aa: CASSQDVGPSPLHF

j_gene: TRBJ1-6
v_gene: TRBV6-2/TRBV6-3
CDR3aa: CASSYSDGNNSPLHF

j_gene: TRBJ2-2
v_gene: TRBV28
CDR3aa: CASSFPPGGGGNTGELFF

j_gene: TRBJ2-2
v_gene: TRBV4-3
CDR3aa: CASSQESSGSTGELFF

j_gene: TRBJ2-1
v_gene: TRBV12-3/TRBV12-4
CDR3aa: CASRGMGLAGFSSYNEQFF

j_gene: TRBJ1-1
v_gene: TRBV20-1
CDR3aa: CSAGDVGNTEAFF

j_gene: TRBJ1-6
v_gene: TRBV10-3
CDR3aa: CAISTGPRNSPLHF

j_gene: TRBJ2-3
v_gene: TRBV10-3
CDR3aa: CAIDSGPTDTQYF

j_gene: TRBJ2-7
v_gene: TRBV20-1
CDR3aa: CSARETGTSTYEQYF

j_gene: TRBJ1-1
v_gene: TRBV28
CDR3aa: CASSLPELGFTEAFF

j_gene: TRBJ2-1
v_gene: TRBV12-3/TRBV12-4
CDR3aa: CASSPLSGAISNEQFF

j_gene: TRBJ1-1
v_gene: TRBV10-3
CDR3aa: CAISEVNTEAFF

j_gene: TRBJ1-1
v_gene: TRBV6-1
CDR3aa: CASSIGGGRTEAFF

j_gene: TRBJ1-2
v_gene: TRBV5-8
CDR3aa: CASSPYEWTGGASYHGYTF

j_gene: TRBJ1-2
v_gene: TRBV6-1
CDR3aa: CASSEARAGADYGYTF

j_gene: TRBJ1-5
v_gene: TRBV10-3
CDR3aa: CAISPGGYQPQHF

j_gene: TRBJ1-1
v_gene: TRBV11-2
CDR3aa: CASSFVGGMNTEAFF

j_gene: TRBJ1-1
v_gene: TRBV5-1
CDR3aa: CASSLGHSRLEAFF

j_gene: TRBJ2-1
v_gene: TRBV19
CDR3aa: CASSMTRGAYNEQFF

j_gene: TRBJ2-1
v_gene: TRBV19
CDR3aa: CASSTLGLTGGDNEQFF

j_gene: TRBJ2-2
v_gene: TRBV7-2
CDR3aa: CASSLAFVRGTNTGELFF